The T cell receptor beta chain described here comes from a study of tumor-infiltrating lymphocytes in oesophageal squamous cell carcinoma. Many counts were recorded for this clonotype. The CDR3 is 17 residues long. Germline CDR1 and CDR2: SGHAT and FQNNGV. J gave up 5 bases and V 1 base, and 10 bases lay outside the gene matches. Via MiXCR, TCRdb re-called the PCR reads, giving one row per CDR3 protein. The table lists about 24,000 distinct CDR3 sequences, about two fifths of them singletons. The chain links TRBV11-2 to TRBJ2-5, with TRBD2 identical over 10 bases. The sequenced sample was esophageal tumor tissue. This receptor was obtained from a male donor with esophageal squamous cell carcinoma. CDR3 nucleotide sequence: TGTGCCAGCAGCTTAGGTTCTAGCGGGAGACGGTATGAGACCCAGTACTTC. It yields the protein CASSLGSSGRRYETQYF. The whole variable domain, filled in from reference TRBV11-2 and TRBJ2-5, reads EAGVAQSPRYKIIEKRQSVAFWCNPISGHATLYWYQQILGQGPKLLIQFQNNGVVDDSQLPKDRFSAERLKGVDSTLKIQPAKLEDSAVYLCASSLGSSGRRYETQYFGPGTRLLVL.